Each of the 28 T cell receptor beta chains below was sequenced from the same sample in a study of TIL therapy for anti-PD-1-resistant metastatic lung cancer. The immunoSEQ assay was v3. Some clones are missing from TCRdb's copy, which holds only in-frame ones; the method was immunoSEQ multiplex PCR. The table includes approximately 53,000 clones, around 79% detected once. Specified time point: pre-treatment sample, taken before nivolumab and TIL therapy. The sequencing used blood, collected at baseline. These receptors were obtained from a woman between 30 and 80 years old with non-small cell lung cancer.

CDR3 bases: TGCGCCAGCAGCCAAGTCCGGGACAAATACATCTATGGCTACACCTTC. The encoded protein is CASSQVRDKYIYGYTF. The rearrangement uses TRBV4-1 and TRBJ1-2; D is perhaps TRBD1 (6 bases). V gave up 1 base and J gave up 4 bases, with 16 bases separating them. The CDR3 consists of 16 residues. In germline, CDR1 is MGHRA, CDR2 YSYEKL.

V is TRBV6-1 and J is TRBJ1-1; unclear D gene. CDR1 is MNHNS and CDR2 is SASEGT in the germline V gene. The V gene lost 0 bases and the J gene lost 4 bases, with 9 bases spanning the gap. The CDR3 spans 14 residues. The CDR3 nucleotides are TGTGCCAGCAGTGAAGCGCTGCGGGGCACTGAAGCTTTCTTT. Protein sequence: CASSEALRGTEAFF.

The chain links TRBV7-3 to TRBJ2-1, with 7 nucleotides matching TRBD2. The V gene's germline CDR1 is SGHTA and CDR2 FQGTGA. CDR3 length: 16 amino acids. V gave up 0 bases and J gave up 7 bases; unmatched junction bases: 9. Here the CDR3 reads CASSLTGPTGGNEQFF. The CDR3 bases are TGTGCCAGCAGCTTAACTGGGCCCACGGGAGGTAATGAGCAGTTCTTC.

J is TRBJ2-7 and V is TRBV6-5; 7 nucleotides line up with TRBD1. The CDR3 totals 15 residues. Looked up from germline, CDR1 is MNHEY and CDR2 is SVGAGI. The ends lost 5 bases at V and 2 bases at J; junction bases unmatched: 9. The CDR3 DNA reads TGTGCCAGCAGTACCATCGACAGGGTTCCCTACGAGCAGTACTTC. This gives the protein CASSTIDRVPYEQYF.

V usage is TRBV9 and J usage is TRBJ1-4, with D hard to call. Trimming pared 3 bases from V and 8 bases from J, leaving 8 bases between. Germline CDR1 is SGDLS and CDR2 is YYNGEE. The CDR3 length is 12 residues. The CDR3 sequence: CASSAYGEKLFF. The CDR3 DNA reads TGTGCCAGCAGCGCCTATGGGGAAAAACTGTTTTTT.

This clone is a singleton in its sample. The rearrangement uses TRBV27 and TRBJ2-7; unclear D gene. The ends were cut back, 5 bases at V and 0 bases at J, with 17 bases in the middle. The CDR3 is 16 amino acids. Germline loops: CDR1 MNHEY, CDR2 SMNVEV (reference sequence). CDR3 sequence (DNA): TGTGCCAGCAGTCCCCTGCAACCCAAAAGCTCCTACGAGCAGTACTTC. This encodes CASSPLQPKSSYEQYF.

The chain is built from TRBV6-6 and TRBJ2-7; the D call may be TRBD1 or TRBD2 (5 bases each). The CDR3 length is 13 residues. V lost 6 bases and J lost 3, with 12 bases in between. CDR1 is MNHNY, CDR2 SVGAGI, per germline (reference sequence). As DNA, the CDR3 is TGTGCCAGCAGCCCCGGGGCAGTCTACGAGCAGTACTTC. This gives the protein CASSPGAVYEQYF.

In this sample, this clone turned up once. V and J are TRBV9 and TRBJ1-1; no definite D call. This CDR3 is 15 amino acids long. V was clipped by 0 bases and J by 7 bases, with 16 bases between them. CDR1 is SGDLS, CDR2 YYNGEE, per germline. The CDR3 nucleotides read TGTGCCAGCAGCGTAGCCCCCCCCGGTGTGAGTGAAGCTTTCTTT. Protein sequence: CASSVAPPGVSEAFF.

This rearrangement joins TRBV7-2 to TRBJ1-2; no definite D call. Germline V CDR1 and CDR2: SGHTA, FQGNSA. V was pared by 3 bases and J by 7 bases, with 12 bases between. This CDR3 is built from 13 residues. The CDR3 region has the DNA TGTGCCAGCAGCTTTGACCTATTGGGTGGCTACACCTTC. Translated, it gives CASSFDLLGGYTF. The full variable domain, rest sourced from reference TRBV7-2 and TRBJ1-2, is GAGVSQSPSNKVTEKGKDVELRCDPISGHTALYWYRQSLGQGLEFLIYFQGNSAPDKSGLPSDRFSAERTGGSVSTLTIQRTQQEDSAVYLCASSFDLLGGYTFGSGTRLTVV.

The rearrangement links TRBV6-1 to TRBJ2-1; the D is unclear. V lost 2 bases to trimming and J lost 6 bases, with 8 bases between them. This CDR3 has 13 amino acids. Germline V gene data show CDR1 as MNHNS and CDR2 as SASEGT. The CDR3 loop is CASSEKQGNEQFF. The CDR3 nucleotides are TGTGCCAGCAGTGAAAAGCAAGGCAATGAGCAGTTCTTC.

In DNA, the CDR3 is TGTGCCAGCAGCTTCGGCGAAGTCGAGACCCAGTACTTC. Protein product: CASSFGEVETQYF. The gene calls are TRBV7-2 and TRBJ2-5; D unclear. The V gene lost 3 bases and the J gene lost 5 bases, with 10 bases spanning the gap. The germline gives CDR1 SGHTA, CDR2 FQGNSA. The CDR3 length is 13 residues.

With respect to this clone: The identical CDR3 is also encoded by other nucleotide sequences in the sample. The chain links TRBV7-2 to TRBJ1-1, with 7 bases matching TRBD1. This CDR3 has 15 amino acids. V dropped 1 base and J dropped 2; count of bases not matched to a gene: 4. Germline CDR1 SGHTA, CDR2 FQGNSA. CDR3 amino acids: CASSLGGTVNTEAFF. The CDR3 nucleotides read TGTGCCAGCAGCTTAGGGGGGACAGTTAACACTGAAGCTTTCTTT.

Written as DNA, the CDR3 is TGTGCCAGCAGCCCCCTAGGGACAAGTTGGGCCGGGGAGCTGTTTTTT. Translation gives CASSPLGTSWAGELFF. The genes are TRBV7-6 and TRBJ2-2; D is perhaps TRBD1 (6 bases). The germline CDR1 and CDR2 sequences are SGHVS and FNYEAQ. Deletions cut 5 bases from V and 6 bases from J, with 19 bases between. CDR3 length: 16 residues.

This chain uses TRBV14 with TRBJ2-2, with 10 bases matching TRBD2. This CDR3 spans 15 amino acids. Germline values: CDR1 SGHDN, CDR2 FVKESK. Losses at the gene ends were 6 bases for V and 7 bases for J; bases not matched to a gene: 8. The CDR3 reads CASRSGTSVFGELFF. The CDR3 nucleotides read TGTGCCAGCAGATCCGGGACTAGCGTTTTCGGGGAGCTGTTTTTT. Variable domain in full (rest from reference TRBV14 and TRBJ2-2): EAGVTQFPSHSVIEKGQTVTLRCDPISGHDNLYWYRRVMGKEIKFLLHFVKESKQDESGMPNNRFLAERTGGTYSTLKVQPAELEDSGVYFCASRSGTSVFGELFFGEGSRLTVL.

The chain is built from TRBV6-5 and TRBJ1-2, with 7 bases lining up with TRBD1. The germline gives CDR1 MNHEY, CDR2 SVGAGI. The CDR3 contains 14 residues. V dropped 4 bases and J dropped 4; count of bases not matched to a gene: 6. This CDR3 is CASSSVQGPYGYTF. In nucleotides, the CDR3 is TGTGCCAGCAGTTCCGTACAGGGGCCCTATGGCTACACCTTC.

This clone has a handful of counts. V gene TRBV29-1 combines with J gene TRBJ2-1; D is undetermined. CDR1 is SQVTM, CDR2 ANQGSEA, per germline. Trimming removed 3 bases from V and 4 bases from J, with 4 bases in between. The CDR3 has 11 amino acids. Written as DNA, the CDR3 is TGCAGCGTTGAGCTATACAATGAGCAGTTCTTC. Residues: CSVELYNEQFF.

The gene calls are TRBV18 and TRBJ1-6; 9 positions match TRBD1. The germline V gene encodes CDR1 KGHSH and CDR2 LQKENI. The V and J ends lost 3 bases and 9 bases, in that order; junction bases with no gene match: 3. This CDR3 comprises 14 residues. In nucleotides, the CDR3 is TGTGCCAGCTCACCGGGACAGGGATTTTCACCCCTCCACTTT. It is translated as CASSPGQGFSPLHF.

The chain joins TRBV13 to TRBJ1-1; D gene unclear. Germline-derived CDR1 and CDR2 are PRHDT and FYEKMQ (reference sequence). The CDR3 totals 16 residues. The V gene lost 0 bases and the J gene lost 1 base, with 12 bases spanning the gap. The CDR3 DNA follows: TGTGCCAGCAGCTTAGGCCGGAGAGGCAAGAACACTGAAGCTTTCTTT. Protein product: CASSLGRRGKNTEAFF.

V usage is TRBV6-6 and J usage is TRBJ2-1; tentative D call: TRBD2 (6 bases). The germline V gene encodes CDR1 MNHNY and CDR2 SVGAGI (reference sequence). Trimming took 6 bases from V and 8 from J, leaving 11 bases between them. The length of the CDR3 is 12 residues. CDR3 amino acids: CASSRSGDEQFF. For the CDR3, the DNA is TGTGCCAGCAGCCGCTCGGGAGATGAGCAGTTCTTC.

V and J are TRBV7-9 and TRBJ1-1; D is uncertain. Trimming left V 2 bases short and J 5 bases short, with 6 bases between. The CDR3 has 12 residues. The germline CDR1 and CDR2 sequences are SEHNR and FQNEAQ (reference sequence). The CDR3 sequence is CASSLTLTEAFF. CDR3 coding DNA: TGTGCCAGCAGCTTAACATTGACTGAAGCTTTCTTT.

Only one count was recorded for this clone. For the CDR3, the DNA is TGCGCCAGCAGCCCGGGACGCGTCGTGGGAGAGACCCAGTACTTC. Its translation is CASSPGRVVGETQYF. The chain recombines TRBV5-1 with TRBJ2-5; the D gene could be TRBD1 or TRBD2 (5 bases each). CDR1 SGHRS and CDR2 YFSETQ come from the germline V gene. The CDR3 covers 15 residues. V was pared by 4 bases and J by 4 bases, with 17 bases between. The variable domain in full, with the rest retrieved from reference TRBV5-1 and TRBJ2-5, is KAGVTQTPRYLIKTRGQQVTLSCSPISGHRSVSWYQQTPGQGLQFLFEYFSETQRNKGNFPGRFSGRQFSNSRSEMNVSTLELGDSALYLCASSPGRVVGETQYFGPGTRLLVL.

The chain couples TRBV5-4 to TRBJ2-1; D is perhaps TRBD2 (6 bases). The CDR3 sequence is 15 residues long. Germline V gives CDR1 SGHNT, CDR2 YYREEE (reference sequence). V lost 4 bases and J 1 base, leaving 12 bases between the germline ends. The CDR3 reads CASSPGTVSYNEQFF. For the CDR3, the DNA is TGTGCCAGCAGCCCAGGGACTGTGTCCTACAATGAGCAGTTCTTC.

The rearrangement uses TRBV5-4 and TRBJ2-1; TRBD2 matches 11 bases. The germline CDR1 and CDR2 sequences are SGHNT and YYREEE (reference sequence). Trimming at V came to 4 bases and at J to 5 bases, leaving 5 bases not matched to a gene. This CDR3 comprises 15 residues. The CDR3 here is CASSLLAGVDNEQFF. CDR3 DNA: TGTGCCAGCAGCCTACTAGCGGGGGTTGACAATGAGCAGTTCTTC.

V usage is TRBV29-1 and J usage is TRBJ2-3; 8 positions match TRBD2. J lost 4 bases, V lost 7 bases, and 10 bases had no gene match. The CDR3 sequence is 14 residues long. Germline CDR1 and CDR2: SQVTM and ANQGSEA. The CDR3 here is CSASRAGVPDTQYF. CDR3 DNA: TGCAGCGCTTCGAGAGCGGGAGTTCCAGATACGCAGTATTTT.

This chain links TRBV5-4 with TRBJ2-7, with D unresolved. Germline V gene data show CDR1 as SGHNT and CDR2 as YYREEE (reference sequence). This CDR3 comprises 12 residues. V dropped 0 bases and J dropped 4 bases, with 5 bases sitting between them. CDR3 loop: CASSLDGYEQYF. The DNA for the CDR3 is TGTGCCAGCAGCTTGGACGGATACGAGCAGTACTTC.

The rearrangement links TRBV27 to TRBJ1-1, with 7 bases matching TRBD1. J was trimmed by 6 bases and V by 1 base; bases with no gene match: 20. There are 19 residues in the CDR3. Germline CDR1 MNHEY, CDR2 SMNVEV (reference sequence). CDR3 bases: TGTGCCAGCAGTTTATACCGAGGGGAGGGGGCGAGGAGACCTTCTGAAGCTTTCTTT. Translation: CASSLYRGEGARRPSEAFF.

This clone appeared once. The gene calls are TRBV29-1 and TRBJ2-7; TRBD1 aligns across 7 bases. Germline lookup yields CDR1 SQVTM and CDR2 ANQGSEA. The CDR3 runs to 12 residues. The V gene end was trimmed by 5 bases and the J gene end by 3 bases; junction bases not matched to a gene: 4. The CDR3 loop reads CSVLSGGYEQYF. The CDR3 nucleotides read TGCAGCGTTCTATCAGGGGGCTACGAGCAGTACTTC.

The chain employs TRBV2 and TRBJ1-1; perhaps TRBD1 as D (5 bases). The CDR3 runs to 14 residues. V shed 10 bases and J shed 3 bases, with 18 bases lying between them. Germline V lookup: CDR1 SNHLY, CDR2 FYNNEI. CDR3 amino acids: CATRQGEVDTEAFF. The DNA of the CDR3 is TGTGCCACCCGACAAGGGGAGGTAGACACTGAAGCTTTCTTT. The full variable domain, with the rest looked up from reference TRBV2 and TRBJ1-1, is EPEVTQTPSHQVTQMGQEVILRCVPISNHLYFYWYRQILGQKVEFLVSFYNNEISEKSEIFDDQFSVERPDGSNFTLKIRSTKLEDSAMYFCATRQGEVDTEAFFGQGTRLTVV.